This T cell receptor (beta chain) was documented in a study of chemoradiotherapy in HPV16-positive cancers. The study, taken as a whole, reports: Only two HPV16-positive patients supplied the functional HPV-specificity definition.

Some clones are missing from TCRdb's copy, which holds only in-frame ones; the method was immunoSEQ multiplex PCR. The data contain fewer than 25,000 clones, around 67% of them singletons. Samples were taken several times over chemoradiotherapy. The CDR3 has 11 amino acids. Germline CDR1 GTSNPN, CDR2 SVGIG (reference sequence). Trimming pared 3 bases from V and 4 bases from J, leaving 7 bases between. Regarding this clone: The antigen is unknown.

The sequence derives from a human donor with HPV-associated anogenital cancer. The chain links TRBV30 to TRBJ2-7, with no clear D. Specimen collection occurred from a patient who underwent chemoradiotherapy. CDR3 sequence: CAWRVEYEQYF. In DNA, the CDR3 is TGTGCCTGGAGAGTGGAATACGAGCAGTACTTC.